Detailed here is one T cell receptor beta chain. Its antigen is undetermined. The data are from a study of T cells in localized non-small cell lung cancer. Study-wide results and limits: The highest T cell clonality was in uninvolved adjacent lung, above tumor. Heterogeneity remains possible, as sequencing covered one tumor region only.

Trimming took 5 bases from V and 4 from J, leaving 14 bases between them. The CDR3 sequence is 15 residues long. Looked up from germline, CDR1 is SGHAT and CDR2 is FQNNGV. Measured with immunoSEQ multiplex PCR; TCRdb has only the in-frame clones, and not every one. The sample gives about 33,000 clones, 85% to 90% of which show up once; around 4.3% is in the top ten. V and J are TRBV11-2 and TRBJ2-2; D is possibly TRBD1 (6 bases). The sequence came from a man aged 35 to 69 with stage I lung adenocarcinoma. The sample consisted of peripheral blood, taken before any cancer treatment. CDR3 sequence: CASSPNHRATGELFF. CDR3 in DNA: TGTGCCAGCAGCCCCAATCACAGGGCCACCGGGGAGCTGTTTTTT.